This is a list of T cell receptor beta chains from one sample in a study of blood T cell repertoires in COVID-19. Method: immunoSEQ multiplex PCR; TCRdb's copy keeps in-frame clones and lacks some. The table lists 20,000 to 25,000 clones, 80% of them singletons. Sequenced: peripheral blood. The receptor set was obtained from a woman over 75 with acute or convalescent COVID-19. CDR3s leave out the opening cysteine and the closing phenylalanine or tryptophan.

CDR3 length: 13; J gene: TRBJ1-4; V gene: TRBV5-6; CDR3 protein: ASSLNRGTHEKLF
CDR3 length: 15; J gene: TRBJ1-3; V gene: TRBV3-1/TRBV3-2; CDR3 protein: ASSQDPATDSGNTIY
CDR3 length: 12; J gene: TRBJ2-5; V gene: TRBV19; CDR3 protein: ASNPPGVGETQY
CDR3 length: 11; J gene: TRBJ2-7; V gene: TRBV5-1; CDR3 protein: ASSTGELSEQY
CDR3 length: 14; J gene: TRBJ1-3; V gene: TRBV7-3; CDR3 protein: ASSLTGGLSGNTIY
CDR3 length: 9; J gene: TRBJ2-7; V gene: TRBV24-1; CDR3 protein: ATSDLYEQY
CDR3 length: 11; J gene: TRBJ1-3; V gene: TRBV3-1/TRBV3-2; CDR3 protein: ASSHRDLNTIY
CDR3 length: 13; J gene: TRBJ1-1; V gene: TRBV29-1; CDR3 protein: SVDTALGGRTEAF
CDR3 length: 14; J gene: TRBJ2-1; V gene: TRBV3-1/TRBV3-2; CDR3 protein: ASSQAGQGTRNEQF
CDR3 length: 12; J gene: TRBJ1-6; V gene: TRBV4-1; CDR3 protein: ASSQSGGNSPLH
CDR3 length: 14; J gene: TRBJ2-1; V gene: TRBV12-5; CDR3 protein: ASGSSPGQGYNEQF
CDR3 length: 11; J gene: TRBJ2-7; V gene: TRBV2; CDR3 protein: ASRAGLQYEQY
CDR3 length: 13; J gene: TRBJ2-5; V gene: TRBV6-5; CDR3 protein: ASSSGTAGRETQY
CDR3 length: 12; J gene: TRBJ1-1; V gene: TRBV3-1/TRBV3-2; CDR3 protein: ASSSTGWGNEAF